This passage covers 19 T cell receptor beta chains from one sample sequenced in a study of long-term antiretroviral therapy in people with HIV. They ran version v3.0 of the immunoSEQ assay at survey level. This table comes from immunoSEQ multiplex PCR, and its TCRdb copy is limited to in-frame clones, with some not included. The data contain about 24,000 clones, 70% to 85% of them singletons. The specimen was unsorted PBMCs, collected 1.2 years after starting antiretroviral therapy. The origin of the receptors is a woman aged 40 to 50 with HIV.

The CDR3 DNA follows: TGTGCCAGCAGTGAACCCGGCAGGGCCGCTAGGGGCTACACCTTC. Protein sequence: CASSEPGRAARGYTF. V and J are TRBV6-1 and TRBJ1-2; a weak D match, TRBD1 (5 bases). Trimming cost V 2 bases and J 8 bases, with 18 bases left between them. The CDR3 has 15 residues. The germline CDR1 and CDR2 sequences are MNHNS and SASEGT.

V gene TRBV4-2 combines with J gene TRBJ2-1; a possible D gene is TRBD2 (6 bases). CDR1 and CDR2 from the germline V gene are LGHNA and YNFKEQ. V lost 1 base and J lost 10, with 20 bases in between. CDR3 length: 16 amino acids. The CDR3: CASSQVSGRGFVEQFF. The CDR3 nucleotides read TGTGCCAGCAGCCAAGTTTCCGGACGGGGGTTTGTCGAGCAGTTCTTC.

This clone was found once. V is TRBV30 and J is TRBJ1-2; D gene uncertain. Germline lookup yields CDR1 GTSNPN and CDR2 SVGIG (reference sequence). The CDR3 extends over 12 amino acids. Trimming removed 2 bases at V and 4 bases at J, with 8 bases between. The CDR3 sequence is CAWSTGPYGYTF. For the CDR3, the DNA is TGTGCCTGGAGTACCGGGCCCTATGGCTACACCTTC. Drawing the rest from reference TRBV30 and TRBJ1-2, the complete variable domain is SQTIHQWPATLVQPVGSPLSLECTVEGTSNPNLYWYRQAAGRGLQLLFYSVGIGQISSEVPQNLSASRPQDRQFILSSKKLLLSDSGFYLCAWSTGPYGYTFGSGTRLTVV.

The chain uses TRBV6-6 and TRBJ2-3, with TRBD2 matching over 7 bases. With V trimmed by 11 bases and J by 2 bases, 1 base remained unmatched. The CDR3 spans 11 residues. The germline V gene has CDR1 MNHNY and CDR2 SVGAGI (reference sequence). The CDR3 DNA sequence: TGTGCCGCGGGGGTCACAGATACGCAGTATTTT. Encoded protein: CAAGVTDTQYF.

The V call is TRBV4-1, the J call TRBJ2-3; 10 bases fit TRBD2. In germline, CDR1 is MGHRA, CDR2 YSYEKL. This CDR3 contains 16 residues. V trimming: 1 base; J trimming: 5 bases; junction bases outside the gene matches: 6. The CDR3 DNA follows: TGCGCCAGCAGCCAAGTCCAACTAGCGGGGAGAGATACGCAGTATTTT. It encodes CASSQVQLAGRDTQYF.

The V gene is TRBV6-6, the J gene TRBJ2-1; 8 nucleotides line up with TRBD1. Germline assignment: CDR1 MNHNY and CDR2 SVGAGI (reference sequence). The V segment lost 7 bases and the J segment 5 bases; nucleotides outside the gene matches: 10. CDR3 size: 15 residues. In DNA, the CDR3 is TGTGCCAGCACCCTCAGGGGGCTGTTCGACAATGAGCAGTTCTTC. Translation gives CASTLRGLFDNEQFF.

The CDR3 loop reads CASSVQSGTGNSPLHF. As DNA, the CDR3 is TGTGCCAGCAGCGTACAGTCCGGGACAGGGAATTCACCCCTCCACTTT. This chain joins TRBV9 and TRBJ1-6; 9 bases match TRBD1. With 1 base clipped from V and 7 bases from J, the junction kept 6 bases outside the gene matches. The CDR3 covers 16 residues. CDR1 and CDR2 from the germline V gene are SGDLS and YYNGEE.

The chain joins TRBV9 to TRBJ2-3, with 10 bases fitting TRBD2. The V gene end was trimmed by 3 bases and the J gene end by 5 bases; junction bases not matched to a gene: 9. CDR1 and CDR2 from the germline V gene are SGDLS and YYNGEE. This CDR3 contains 16 residues. In nucleotides, the CDR3 is TGTGCCAGCAGCGCGACTAGCGGGCCCCGGAGAGATACGCAGTATTTT. Encoded protein: CASSATSGPRRDTQYF.

J is TRBJ1-1 and V is TRBV7-9, with unresolved D. The V end was cut by 1 base, the J end by 4 bases, with 7 bases between. The germline gives CDR1 SEHNR, CDR2 FQNEAQ (reference sequence). This CDR3 is 13 amino acids long. In DNA, the CDR3 is TGTGCCAGCAGCTTAGGAGGGTTCACTGAAGCTTTCTTT. Protein: CASSLGGFTEAFF.

V usage is TRBV29-1 and J usage is TRBJ2-1; maybe TRBD1 (5 bases). Trimming removed 4 bases at V and 2 bases at J, with 18 bases between. The germline gives CDR1 SQVTM, CDR2 ANQGSEA. The CDR3 is 16 amino acids. The CDR3 bases are TGCAGCGTTGCTCAGGGAATCCTCCCTCCCTACAATGAGCAGTTCTTC. Its protein product is CSVAQGILPPYNEQFF.

The V call is TRBV7-2, the J call TRBJ2-1; D is unresolved. CDR1 and CDR2 (germline): SGHTA, FQGNSA. CDR3 length equals 14 residues. V dropped 3 bases and J dropped 6 bases, with 12 bases sitting between them. The CDR3 DNA is TGTGCCAGCAGCTTCGAAGGTTTCCTCAATGAGCAGTTCTTC. The encoded protein is CASSFEGFLNEQFF.

The chain has TRBV7-9 and TRBJ2-5, with no clear D. Trimming took 8 bases from V and 5 from J, leaving 9 bases between them. The CDR3 has 11 residues. CDR1 is SEHNR and CDR2 is FQNEAQ in the germline V gene (reference sequence). Written as DNA, the CDR3 is TGTGCCAGCCCCAACGGGGAGACCCAGTACTTC. It translates to CASPNGETQYF.

This clone has a single count. The V gene is TRBV7-2, the J gene TRBJ2-1, with 14 bases matching TRBD2. Unmatched junction bases numbered 10, after V lost 1 base and J lost 14 bases. CDR1 and CDR2 (germline): SGHTA, FQGNSA. The CDR3 totals 16 residues. The CDR3 DNA reads TGTGCCAGCAGCTTAGTCGCGGGACTAGCGGGAGAACAGGAGTTCTTC. Amino acid sequence: CASSLVAGLAGEQEFF.

The J gene is TRBJ2-7, the V gene TRBV2, with 7 bases aligning to TRBD1. Germline V gene data show CDR1 as SNHLY and CDR2 as FYNNEI. There are 13 residues in the CDR3. V lost 6 bases and J lost 7; bases outside the gene matches: 9. The CDR3 region is CASSVTGYEEQYF. As DNA, the CDR3 is TGTGCCAGCAGCGTGACAGGGTATGAGGAGCAGTACTTC. Using reference TRBV2 and TRBJ2-7 for the parts outside the CDR3, the full variable domain is EPEVTQTPSHQVTQMGQEVILRCVPISNHLYFYWYRQILGQKVEFLVSFYNNEISEKSEIFDDQFSVERPDGSNFTLKIRSTKLEDSAMYFCASSVTGYEEQYFGPGTRLTVT.

The J gene is TRBJ1-1, the V gene TRBV7-9; TRBD1 might be the D (6 bases). The germline V and J ends were trimmed by 5 bases and 0 bases, with 10 bases remaining between them. The CDR3 sequence is 14 residues long. Germline-derived CDR1 and CDR2 are SEHNR and FQNEAQ (reference sequence). The CDR3 bases are TGTGCCAGCAGCCCAGGGGCCGTGAACACTGAAGCTTTCTTT. Translation gives CASSPGAVNTEAFF.

CDR3 sequence: CASSFYSGRAMSGANVLTF. The CDR3 DNA reads as TGCGCCAGCAGCTTTTATAGCGGGAGGGCAATGTCTGGGGCCAACGTCCTGACTTTC. The chain is built from TRBV5-1 and TRBJ2-6, with TRBD2 matching over 11 bases. The germline V gene encodes CDR1 SGHRS and CDR2 YFSETQ. V trimming: 2 bases; J trimming: 1 base; junction bases outside the gene matches: 8. This CDR3 spans 19 amino acids.

V and J are TRBV7-2 and TRBJ2-2; TRBD2 matches 15 bases. Germline CDR1 and CDR2: SGHTA and FQGNSA. CDR3 size: 15 residues. V dropped 4 bases and J dropped 6; count of bases not matched to a gene: 0. The CDR3 DNA reads as TGTGCCAGCAGCTGGACTAGCGGGGGGGCCGGGGAGCTGTTTTTT. Translated, it gives CASSWTSGGAGELFF.

The chain carries TRBV5-4 and TRBJ1-2, with D perhaps matching TRBD1 (6 bases). Germline lookup yields CDR1 SGHNT and CDR2 YYREEE (reference sequence). V was shortened by 5 bases and J by 4 bases, with 12 bases between the two germline ends. This CDR3 has 13 residues. CDR3 sequence: CASRRQGTYGYTF. The CDR3 bases are TGTGCCAGCAGACGGCAGGGGACCTATGGCTACACCTTC. Filled out from reference TRBV5-4 and TRBJ1-2, the complete variable domain reads ETGVTQSPTHLIKTRGQQVTLRCSSQSGHNTVSWYQQALGQGPQFIFQYYREEENGRGNFPPRFSGLQFPNYSSELNVNALELDDSALYLCASRRQGTYGYTFGSGTRLTVV.

This chain joins TRBV19 and TRBJ1-6, with 8 bases fitting TRBD1. The CDR3 extends over 16 amino acids. J was trimmed by 6 bases and V by 2 bases; bases with no gene match: 6. CDR1 LNHDA and CDR2 SQIVND come from the germline V gene (reference sequence). As DNA, the CDR3 is TGTGCCAGTAGTATATGGTCCGGGACAGGTAATTCACCCCTCCACTTT. This sequence encodes CASSIWSGTGNSPLHF.